This TCR beta chain was obtained from a study of cytomegalovirus exposure and HLA in healthy donors. The CDR3 loop spans 13 amino acids. The ends were cut back, 3 bases at V and 5 bases at J, with 10 bases in the middle. The germline V gene has CDR1 SGHAT and CDR2 FQNNGV. The primer mix had 60 Vbeta and 13 Jbeta primers. The protocol was immunoSEQ multiplex PCR, while the TCRdb copy is restricted to in-frame clones and leaves out a portion. The sample table sets out approximately 120,000 clones. The chain joins TRBV11-2 to TRBJ1-1; D perhaps matches TRBD1 (6 bases). This TCR was recovered from a woman in her sixties in good health and CMV-seronegative. The sequenced sample consisted of PBMCs. CDR3 coding DNA: TGTGCCAGCAGCTTTCAGGGGAAAACTGAAGCTTTCTTT. It translates to CASSFQGKTEAFF.